These 5 T cell receptor beta chains came from one sample sequenced in a study of blood T cell repertoires in COVID-19. The table came from immunoSEQ multiplex PCR; TCRdb's copy has only in-frame clones and leaves some out. The table records some 310,000 clones, 87% of them present only once. The sequenced material came from peripheral blood. The receptors here all came from a man in his fifties with active or convalescent COVID-19.

The chain joins TRBV11-1 to TRBJ1-4, with a tentative D call TRBD1 (5 bases). Germline CDR1 and CDR2: SGHAT and FQDESV (reference sequence). Trimming pared 5 bases from V and 11 bases from J, leaving 15 bases between. CDR3 length: 13 amino acids. CDR3 bases: TGTGCCAGCAGCCAAGATGAGGGACTGAAACTGTTTTTT. It specifies CASSQDEGLKLFF.

The V and J genes are TRBV4-2 and TRBJ2-1; 8 bases fit TRBD1. The V and J ends lost 1 base and 8 bases, in that order; junction bases with no gene match: 10. Germline V CDR1 and CDR2: LGHNA, YNFKEQ. The CDR3 spans 16 residues. The CDR3 loop reads CASSQAMDRVDDEQFF. Written as DNA, the CDR3 is TGTGCCAGCAGCCAAGCCATGGACAGGGTGGACGATGAGCAGTTCTTC.

This clone was recorded a few times. CDR3 nucleotides: TGTGCCAGCAGTTTACGGGGAGGGCCTTACAATGAGCAGTTCTTC. Its protein is CASSLRGGPYNEQFF. The gene calls are TRBV28 and TRBJ2-1; 7 bases agree with TRBD2. Germline V gene sequence: CDR1 MDHEN, CDR2 SYDVKM. The ends lost 2 bases at V and 4 bases at J; junction bases unmatched: 5. This CDR3 is 15 amino acids long.

This chain uses TRBV21-1 with TRBJ2-5; whether TRBD2, the table's D call, matches the DNA was not checked. TRBV21-1 is annotated as a pseudogene. The CDR3 has 12 residues. CDR3 sequence (DNA): TGTGCCAGCAGCAAAAGAGGAGAGACCCAGTACTTC. Translating gives CASSKRGETQYF.

The chain carries TRBV28 and TRBJ1-1, with 7 bases fitting TRBD1. The CDR3 contains 14 residues. Looked up from germline, CDR1 is MDHEN and CDR2 is SYDVKM. Trimming cost V 5 bases and J 4 bases; bases outside gene matches: 7. This CDR3 is CASSPPTGTTEAFF. CDR3 sequence (DNA): TGTGCCAGCAGTCCCCCGACAGGGACCACTGAAGCTTTCTTT.